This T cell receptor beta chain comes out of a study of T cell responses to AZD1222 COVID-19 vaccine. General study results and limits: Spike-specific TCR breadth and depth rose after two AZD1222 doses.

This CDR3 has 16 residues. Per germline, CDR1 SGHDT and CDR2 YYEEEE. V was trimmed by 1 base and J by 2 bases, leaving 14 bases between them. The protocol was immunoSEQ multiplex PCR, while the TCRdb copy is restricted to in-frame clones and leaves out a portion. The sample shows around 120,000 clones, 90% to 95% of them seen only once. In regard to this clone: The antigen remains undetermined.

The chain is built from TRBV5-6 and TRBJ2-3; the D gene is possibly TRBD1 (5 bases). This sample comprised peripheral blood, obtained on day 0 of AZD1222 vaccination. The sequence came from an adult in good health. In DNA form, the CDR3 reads TGTGCCAGCAGCTTGCGGCAGGGCTCCCCCACAGATACGCAGTATTTT. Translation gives CASSLRQGSPTDTQYF.